This TCR beta chain was retrieved from a study of shared clonotypes between healthy human individuals. Overall study findings and caveats: An expected dependence of interdonor clonotype sharing on sequencing depth was noted. Generation probabilities were higher for clonotypes shared across all four sorted-subset donors than for unshared ones.

Note on this clone: Its antigen is undetermined.

Method: immunoSEQ multiplex PCR; TCRdb's copy keeps in-frame clones and lacks some. The table has some 2,400,000 clones, around 95% seen once. The V end was cut by 5 bases, the J end by 1 base, with 9 bases between. From germline, CDR1 is SEHNR and CDR2 FQNEAQ (reference sequence). CDR3 length equals 14 residues. The sample comprised naive CD4+ T cells sorted from blood. Subset denoted: CD45RA+ positively selected. This TCR was sampled from a man aged 18 to 29 in good health. J is TRBJ1-5 and V is TRBV7-9, with D unresolved. CDR3 sequence reads: CASSPAGSNQPQHF. The CDR3 DNA reads as TGTGCCAGCAGCCCAGCAGGCAGCAATCAGCCCCAGCATTTT.